This TCR beta chain derives from a study of shared clonotypes between healthy human individuals. Sequencing used immunoSEQ multiplex PCR; TCRdb keeps in-frame clones, though not all of them. This table has 85,000 to 100,000 clones, approximately 63% appearing once. Trimming removed 8 bases at V and 5 bases at J, with 6 bases between. Germline assignment: CDR1 SEHNR and CDR2 FQNEAQ (reference sequence). The CDR3 is 10 residues long. The material sequenced was memory CD8+ T cells sorted from blood. Noted subset: CD45RO+ cells pooled with CCR7-negative TemRA cells. V gene TRBV7-9 combines with J gene TRBJ1-1; a possible D gene is TRBD1 (5 bases). This TCR came from a man aged 25 to 40 in good health. The CDR3 bases are TGTGCCAGCGGGGGAACTGAAGCTTTCTTT. Translated, it gives CASGGTEAFF. Combining the CDR3 with reference TRBV7-9 and TRBJ1-1 gives the whole variable domain DTGVSQNPRHKITKRGQNVTFRCDPISEHNRLYWYRQTLGQGPEFLTYFQNEAQLEKSRLLSDRFSAERPKGSFSTLEIQRTEQGDSAMYLCASGGTEAFFGQGTRLTVV.